Described below is a single TCR beta chain sequence and its context. The antigen is unknown. The data originate from a study of cytomegalovirus exposure and HLA in healthy donors. Overall study: Early released data had roughly 81 million unique TCRs, all coming from HLA-typed donors.

Germline CDR1 and CDR2: MDHEN and SYDVKM. This CDR3 has 20 amino acids. Trimming removed 3 bases from V and 0 bases from J; junction bases left unmatched: 14. Study results and caveats: In a later analysis, HLA-associated TCR beta chains were more clonally expanded than equally common others. Fewer N-insertions than the 666-donor mean were reportedly shown by an Asian-associated ancestry cluster in a later analysis.

The PCR had 60 Vbeta and 13 Jbeta primers. Some clones are missing from TCRdb's copy, which holds only in-frame ones; the method was immunoSEQ multiplex PCR. The profile shows about 180,000 clones, 80% of them singletons. The chain couples TRBV28 to TRBJ1-4; TRBD1 agrees at 9 bases. The specimen sequenced was PBMCs. The sequence came from a woman aged 50 to 60 in good health and CMV-seropositive. The CDR3 loop is CASSFPGTGLQSATNEKLFF. The CDR3 region has the DNA TGTGCCAGCAGTTTCCCCGGGACAGGGCTACAGTCTGCAACTAATGAAAAACTGTTTTTT. The full variable domain, with the rest looked up from reference TRBV28 and TRBJ1-4, is DVKVTQSSRYLVKRTGEKVFLECVQDMDHENMFWYRQDPGLGLRLIYFSYDVKMKEKGDIPEGYSVSREKKERFSLILESASTNQTSMYLCASSFPGTGLQSATNEKLFFGSGTQLSVL.